This T cell receptor beta chain was retrieved from a study of T cells in Graves' hyperthyroidism and ophthalmopathy. The study's findings and limits: Among thyroid clonotypes expanded above 0.001, most also appeared in blood.

This clonotype showed up many times. No antigen is known for it. Amplification of TCR beta CDR3 regions was performed using RNA transcripts as template. HTBI primers were the set used in a first-round RT-PCR of the TCR CDR3. One entry per CDR3 protein results from TCRdb running MiXCR on the multiplex PCR reads. The repertoire holds over 650,000 distinct CDR3 sequences, around 15% seen once, with 8.4% in the top ten. Sequencing was carried out using blood. The TCR originated in a young man with Graves' hyperthyroidism.

The CDR3 DNA sequence: TGTGCCAGCAGTTCACACAGGGGAGATAACTATGGCTACACCTTC. This translates into CASSSHRGDNYGYTF. The V gene is TRBV28, the J gene TRBJ1-2; 7 bases agree with TRBD1. Losses at the gene ends were 4 bases for V and 1 base for J; bases not matched to a gene: 6. Germline lookup yields CDR1 MDHEN and CDR2 SYDVKM. CDR3 length equals 15 residues.